This T cell receptor beta chain was profiled in a study of naive and memory T cell subsets. In this sample, this clonotype turned up many times. This sample's treatment: skin biopsy from PPD injection site in Mantoux-positive individual. TCR cDNA received a 3' ligated oligonucleotide that carried a UMI. Tuberculin skin test biopsies were taken where PPD was injected in Mantoux-positive people. The CDR3 runs 15 residues. V shed 6 bases and J shed 5 bases, with 17 bases lying between them. Germline CDR1 reads KGHSH; CDR2 reads LQKENI. The SP2 primer and nested alpha and beta constant region primers amplified ligated cDNA in four rounds. TCRdb redid the calling of the UMI-ligation and nested PCR reads with MiXCR, one entry per CDR3 protein. The sample includes around 13,000 distinct CDR3 sequences, approximately 4.7% of them seen just once.

V and J are TRBV18 and TRBJ2-1; D may match TRBD1 or TRBD2 (5 bases each). The receptor's source is an adult in good health. The material sequenced was skin, taken from a tuberculin skin test site. CDR3 residues: CASSPGTRGNNEQFF. For the CDR3, the DNA is TGTGCCAGCTCTCCCGGGACCCGAGGGAACAATGAGCAGTTCTTC. The complete variable domain, with remaining parts taken from reference TRBV18 and TRBJ2-1, reads NAGVMQNPRHLVRRRGQEARLRCSPMKGHSHVYWYRQLPEEGLKFMVYLQKENIIDESGMPKERFSAEFPKEGPSILRIQQVVRGDSAAYFCASSPGTRGNNEQFFGPGTRLTVL.